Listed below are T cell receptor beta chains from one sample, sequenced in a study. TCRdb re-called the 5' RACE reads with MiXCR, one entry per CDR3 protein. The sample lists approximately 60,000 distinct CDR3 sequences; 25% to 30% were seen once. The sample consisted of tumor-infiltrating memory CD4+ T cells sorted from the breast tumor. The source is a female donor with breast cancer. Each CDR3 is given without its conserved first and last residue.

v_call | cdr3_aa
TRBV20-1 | SAKATQETQY
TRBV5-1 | ASSLSAASPLH
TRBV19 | ASSITGGTGELF
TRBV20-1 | SASHGQADQPQH
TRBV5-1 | ASSTPGQGNTEAF
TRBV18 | ASSPNQETQY
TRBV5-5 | ASSFGPDNQPQH
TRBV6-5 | ASSYSGGQDTEAF
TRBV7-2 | ASSGQVGGQPQH
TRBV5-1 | ASSLVARSTDTQY
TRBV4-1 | ASSQVLVRQGQTQY
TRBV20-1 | RGRGSNQPQH
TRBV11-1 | ASSLSFRETQY
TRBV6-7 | ASTGLAGADTQY
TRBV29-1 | SVQGLAEISTDTQY
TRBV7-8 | ASSLQVQPREQY
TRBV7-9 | ASSLGVTDTQY
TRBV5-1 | ASSGGRGLGYGYT
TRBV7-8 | ASSPAEPTGNQPQH
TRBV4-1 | ASSHQGRSDYGYT
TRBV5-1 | ASSPGTTLSNEQF
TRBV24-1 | ATSDSDSYEQY
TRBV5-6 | ASSQAGTGWTEAF
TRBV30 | AWSVLRLSETQY
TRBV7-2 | ASSPAGLDEKLF
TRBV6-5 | ASSSRGSTDTQY
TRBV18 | ASSPQLGRAAQF
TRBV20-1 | SARTGEVGQY
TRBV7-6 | ASSLTGSGEQF
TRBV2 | ASSAPGTEAF
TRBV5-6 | ASSLYKNTEAF
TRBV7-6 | ASSSQGSGYT
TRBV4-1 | ASSQVRGANEKLF
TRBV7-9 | ASSLTLGGNTEAF
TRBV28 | ASSGVNYGYT
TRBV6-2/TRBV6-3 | ATASGYNEPF
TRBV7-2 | ASSLSIGQTTSQETQY
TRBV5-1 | ASGLAIQETQY
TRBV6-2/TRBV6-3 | ASSFDRGGTDTQY
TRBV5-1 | ASSRDGSTDTQY
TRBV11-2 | ASSRAYEQY
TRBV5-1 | ASSLDRGSGNTIY
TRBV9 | ASSADGYT
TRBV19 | ASSIKGIGYEQY
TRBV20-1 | SAAKSSYEQY
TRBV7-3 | ASSLGRELF
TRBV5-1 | ASRPVLSGANVLT
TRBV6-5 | ASSRTRDIEQF
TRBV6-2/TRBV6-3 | AIRQPNSPLH
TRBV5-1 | ASSLGSGVFYEQY
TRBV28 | ASSLFQGGYT
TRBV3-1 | ASSWAGTEAF
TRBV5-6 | ASSLGHAYEQY
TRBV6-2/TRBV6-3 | ASSYNIFEDRGNLMNTEAF
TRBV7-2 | ASSLQGPDTGELF